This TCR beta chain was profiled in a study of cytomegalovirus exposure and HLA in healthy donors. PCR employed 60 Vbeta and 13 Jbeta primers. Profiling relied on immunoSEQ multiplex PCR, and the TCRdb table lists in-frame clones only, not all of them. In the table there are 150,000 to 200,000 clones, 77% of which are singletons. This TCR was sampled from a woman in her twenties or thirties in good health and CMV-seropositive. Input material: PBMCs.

This CDR3 is CASSLQGAKYGYTF. DNA of the CDR3: TGTGCCAGCAGTTTACAGGGGGCCAAGTATGGCTACACCTTC. The gene calls are TRBV27 and TRBJ1-2; 8 positions agree with TRBD1. Germline CDR1 MNHEY, CDR2 SMNVEV (reference sequence). The V segment lost 2 bases and the J segment 5 bases; nucleotides outside the gene matches: 4. The CDR3 is made up of 14 amino acids.